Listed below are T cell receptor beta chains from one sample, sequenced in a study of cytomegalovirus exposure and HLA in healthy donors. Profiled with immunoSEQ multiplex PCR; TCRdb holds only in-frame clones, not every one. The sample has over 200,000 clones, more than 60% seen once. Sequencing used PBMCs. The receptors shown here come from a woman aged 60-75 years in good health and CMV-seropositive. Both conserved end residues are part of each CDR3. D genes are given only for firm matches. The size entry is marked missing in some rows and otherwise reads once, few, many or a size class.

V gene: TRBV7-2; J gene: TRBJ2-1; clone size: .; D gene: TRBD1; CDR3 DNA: TGTGCCAGCAGCGATTTCGGACAGGGCCTCCTGTTCTTC; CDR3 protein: CASSDFGQGLLFF
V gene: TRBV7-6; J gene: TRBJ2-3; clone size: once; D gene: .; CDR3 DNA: TGTGCCAGCAGCTCCCCTCCGGGGGTTCGCACAGATACGCAGTATTTT; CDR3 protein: CASSSPPGVRTDTQYF
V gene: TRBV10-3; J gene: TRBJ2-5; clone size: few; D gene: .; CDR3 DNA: TGTGCCATCAGTGCCGAACTTGGGAGGGGGAGTGGGGAGACCCAGTACTTC; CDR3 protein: CAISAELGRGSGETQYF
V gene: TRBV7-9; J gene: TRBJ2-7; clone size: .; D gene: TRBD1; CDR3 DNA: TGTTCCAGCAGCTCGACAGGGGGCGAGCAGTACTTC; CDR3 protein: CSSSSTGGEQYF
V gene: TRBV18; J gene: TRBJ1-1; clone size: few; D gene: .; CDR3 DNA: TGTGCCAGCTCACCAGGACAGAACACTGAAGCTTTCTTT; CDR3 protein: CASSPGQNTEAFF
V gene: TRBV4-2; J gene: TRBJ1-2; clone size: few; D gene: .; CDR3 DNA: TGTGCCAGCAGCCAAGAAGCGACAGCTAACTATGGCTACACCTTC; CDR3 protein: CASSQEATANYGYTF
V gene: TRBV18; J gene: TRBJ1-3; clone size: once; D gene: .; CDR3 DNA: TGTGCCAGCTCCCCCGCAGGGACTGGAAACACCATATATTTT; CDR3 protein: CASSPAGTGNTIYF
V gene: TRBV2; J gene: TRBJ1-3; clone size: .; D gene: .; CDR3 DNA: TGTGCCAGCTCCTGGGGGCTCTCTGGAAACACCATATATTTT; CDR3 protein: CASSWGLSGNTIYF
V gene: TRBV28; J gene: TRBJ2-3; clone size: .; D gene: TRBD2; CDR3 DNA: TGTGCCAGCAGTGCCGCCTTAGCGGGGGATTCAGATACGCAGTATTTT; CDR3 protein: CASSAALAGDSDTQYF
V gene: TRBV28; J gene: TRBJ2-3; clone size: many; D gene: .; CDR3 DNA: TGTGCCAGCAGTCTCCCAGGACAGACTACAGATACGCAGTATTTT; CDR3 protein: CASSLPGQTTDTQYF
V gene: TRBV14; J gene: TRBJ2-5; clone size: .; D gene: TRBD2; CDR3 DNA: TGTGCCAGCAGCCAAGGACTAGCGGGAACAGAGACCCAGTACTTC; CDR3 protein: CASSQGLAGTETQYF
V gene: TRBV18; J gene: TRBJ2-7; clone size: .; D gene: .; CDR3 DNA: TGTGCCAGCTCACCAGCGCAGGTTTCCTACGAGCAGTACTTC; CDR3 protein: CASSPAQVSYEQYF
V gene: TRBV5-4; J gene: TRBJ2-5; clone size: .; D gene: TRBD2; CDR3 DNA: TGTGCCAGCAGCCGAGCGGGACCCCAGCAGGAGACCCAGTACTTC; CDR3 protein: CASSRAGPQQETQYF
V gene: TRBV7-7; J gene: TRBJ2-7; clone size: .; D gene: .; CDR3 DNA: TGTGCCAGCAGCGAAAGCCGGCGGGGAATGCAGTACTTC; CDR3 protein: CASSESRRGMQYF
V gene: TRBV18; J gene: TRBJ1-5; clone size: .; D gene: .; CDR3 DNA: TGTGCCAGCTCACTCTCGACAGTGAGCAATCAGCCCCAGCATTTT; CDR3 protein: CASSLSTVSNQPQHF
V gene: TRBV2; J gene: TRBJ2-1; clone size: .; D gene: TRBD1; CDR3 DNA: TGTGCCAGCATGGACAACAGGGGGGTCCACAATGAGCAGTTCTTC; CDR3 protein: CASMDNRGVHNEQFF
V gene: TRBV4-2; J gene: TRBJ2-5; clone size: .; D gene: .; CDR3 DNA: TGTGCCAGCAGCCAAGATAGTGGTATGGTAATCCAAGAGACCCAGTACTTC; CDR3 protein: CASSQDSGMVIQETQYF
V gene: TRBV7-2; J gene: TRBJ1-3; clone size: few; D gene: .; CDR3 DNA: TGTGCCAGCACCCCGGGAGGAGGGGTTCACACCATATATTTT; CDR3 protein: CASTPGGGVHTIYF
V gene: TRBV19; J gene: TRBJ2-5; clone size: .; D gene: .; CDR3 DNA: TGTGCCAGTAGTATAGCCGAAGAGACCCAGTACTTC; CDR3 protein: CASSIAEETQYF
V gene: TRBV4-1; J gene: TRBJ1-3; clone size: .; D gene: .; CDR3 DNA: TGCGCCAGCAGCCATGCGGGGAAGAGCCTCTCTGGAAACACCATATATTTT; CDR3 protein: CASSHAGKSLSGNTIYF
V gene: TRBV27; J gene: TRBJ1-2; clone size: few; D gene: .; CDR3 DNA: TGTGCCAGCAGAACTAGGAGCTCCTATGGCTACACCTTC; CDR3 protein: CASRTRSSYGYTF
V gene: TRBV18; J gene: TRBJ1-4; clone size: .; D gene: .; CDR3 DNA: TGTGCCAGCTCACTCCGGGAATTCCCAAATGAAAAACTGTTTTTT; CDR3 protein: CASSLREFPNEKLFF
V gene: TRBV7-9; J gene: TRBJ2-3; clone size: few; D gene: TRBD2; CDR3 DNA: TGTGCCAGCAGCCCGGGGGGTTCGGCAGATACGCAGTATTTT; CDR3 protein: CASSPGGSADTQYF
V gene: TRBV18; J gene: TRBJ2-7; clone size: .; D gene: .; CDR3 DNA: TGTGCCAGCTCACGACCCTCGACAGACGAGCAGTACTTC; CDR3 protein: CASSRPSTDEQYF
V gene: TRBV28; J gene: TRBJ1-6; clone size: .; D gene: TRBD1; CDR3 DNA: TGTGCCAGCAGTCCCGGACAGGGAGAATCACCCCTCCACTTT; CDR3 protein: CASSPGQGESPLHF
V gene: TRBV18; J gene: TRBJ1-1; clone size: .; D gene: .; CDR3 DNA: TGTGCCAGCTCACTCGACAGCCGGAACACTGAAGCTTTCTTT; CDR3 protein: CASSLDSRNTEAFF
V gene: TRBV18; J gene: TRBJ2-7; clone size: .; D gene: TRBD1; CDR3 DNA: TGTGCCAGCTCAGGGGGACAGGGGGGGTTCGGCGAGCAGTACTTC; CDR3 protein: CASSGGQGGFGEQYF
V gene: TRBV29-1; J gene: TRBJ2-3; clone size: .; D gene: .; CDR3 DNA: TGCAGCGTTGTTCCGGGAATAACAGATACGCAGTATTTT; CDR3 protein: CSVVPGITDTQYF
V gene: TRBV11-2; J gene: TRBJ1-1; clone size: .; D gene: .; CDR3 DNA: TGTGCCAGCAGCCAAAACCCCGGGGGTACTGAGGCTTTCTTT; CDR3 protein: CASSQNPGGTEAFF
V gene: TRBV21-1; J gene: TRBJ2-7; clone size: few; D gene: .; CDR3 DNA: TGTGCCAGCCTTTATCCAGGGGGCCCCTGCGAGCAGTACTTC; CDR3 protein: CASLYPGGPCEQYF
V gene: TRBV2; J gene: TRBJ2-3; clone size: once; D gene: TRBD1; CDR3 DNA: TGTGCCAGCAGGGGGGGACAGGGAATGGCAGATACGCAGTATTTT; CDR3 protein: CASRGGQGMADTQYF
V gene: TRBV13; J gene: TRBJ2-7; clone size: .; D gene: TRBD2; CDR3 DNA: TGTGCCAGCAGCCAAACTAGCGGGGGATTTTACGAGCAGTACTTC; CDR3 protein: CASSQTSGGFYEQYF
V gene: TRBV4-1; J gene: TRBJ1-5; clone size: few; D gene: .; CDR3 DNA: TGCGCCAGCAGCCAAGGGGTATCAGGAAGGAACAATCAGCCCCAGCATTTT; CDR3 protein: CASSQGVSGRNNQPQHF
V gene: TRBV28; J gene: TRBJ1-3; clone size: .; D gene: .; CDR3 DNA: TGTGCCAGCAGTCTCATGACAGGCGGCTCTGGAAACACCATATATTTT; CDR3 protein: CASSLMTGGSGNTIYF
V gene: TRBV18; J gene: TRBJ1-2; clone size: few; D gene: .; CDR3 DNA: TGTGCCAGCTCACCTGAGACATCCCTTTTAAGAAACTATGGCTACACCTTC; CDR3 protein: CASSPETSLLRNYGYTF
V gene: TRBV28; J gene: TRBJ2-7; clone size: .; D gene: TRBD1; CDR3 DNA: TGTGCCAGCAGTTCCTTTTGGGTCATCCGGGGGGACAGGGTCTCCTACGAGCAGTACTTC; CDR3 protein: CASSSFWVIRGDRVSYEQYF
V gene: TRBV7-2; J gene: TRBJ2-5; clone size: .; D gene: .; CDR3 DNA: TGTGCCAGCAGCTTTGCAGGGGCCGAGACCCAGTACTTC; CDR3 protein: CASSFAGAETQYF
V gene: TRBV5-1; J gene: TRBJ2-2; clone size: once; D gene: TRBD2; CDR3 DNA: TGCGCCAGCAGCCCACTAGCGGGGGGGAACACCGGGGAGCTGTTTTTT; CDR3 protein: CASSPLAGGNTGELFF
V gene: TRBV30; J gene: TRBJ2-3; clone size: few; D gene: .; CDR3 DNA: TGTGCCTGGAGTCCAGGGTCAGATACGCAGTATTTT; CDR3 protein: CAWSPGSDTQYF
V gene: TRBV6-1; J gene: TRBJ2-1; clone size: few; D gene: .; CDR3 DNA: TGTGCCAGCAGTGAGCGTAAGGGACTTCAGTTCTTC; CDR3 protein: CASSERKGLQFF
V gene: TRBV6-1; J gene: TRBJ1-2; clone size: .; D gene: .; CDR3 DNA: TGTGCCAGCAGTGAGACAGTTAACTATGGCTACACCTTC; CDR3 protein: CASSETVNYGYTF
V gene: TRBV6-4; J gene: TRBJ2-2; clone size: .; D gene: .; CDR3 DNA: TGTGCCAGCAGTGGGCAGACAGGAGCTAACACCGGGGAGCTGTTTTTT; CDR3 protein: CASSGQTGANTGELFF
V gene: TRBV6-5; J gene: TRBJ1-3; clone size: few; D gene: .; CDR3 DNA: TGTGCCAGCAGTTACTCCTCAACGGGGTCTGGAAACACCATATATTTT; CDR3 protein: CASSYSSTGSGNTIYF
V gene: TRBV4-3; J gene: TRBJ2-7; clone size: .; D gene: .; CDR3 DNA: TGCGCCAGCAGCCAAACTCTCAGGGGGGAGCTAAACGAGCAGTACTTC; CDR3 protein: CASSQTLRGELNEQYF
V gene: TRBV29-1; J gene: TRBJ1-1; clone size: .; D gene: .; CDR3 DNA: TGCAGCGTTGAAGATCGGGAGACTGAAGCTTTCTTT; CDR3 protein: CSVEDRETEAFF
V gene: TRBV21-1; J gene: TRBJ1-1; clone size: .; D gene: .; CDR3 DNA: TGTGCCAGCAGCAAAGCGCCCCCCCCACTTACAGGGCTGAACACTGAAGCTTTCTTT; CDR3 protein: CASSKAPPPLTGLNTEAFF
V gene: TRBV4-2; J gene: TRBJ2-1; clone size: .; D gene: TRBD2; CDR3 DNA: TGTGCCAGCAGCCAGGCCTCGGCTAGCGGGAGTAGCCTGTTCTTC; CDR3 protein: CASSQASASGSSLFF
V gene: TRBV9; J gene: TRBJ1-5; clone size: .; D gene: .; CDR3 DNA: TGTGCCAGCAGCCCCAGACAGAACAATCAGCCCCAGCATTTT; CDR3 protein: CASSPRQNNQPQHF
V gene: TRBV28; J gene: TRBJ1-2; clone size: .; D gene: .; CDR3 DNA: TGTGCCAGCCGCCCGGGGGTGGTATATGGCTACACCTTC; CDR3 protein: CASRPGVVYGYTF
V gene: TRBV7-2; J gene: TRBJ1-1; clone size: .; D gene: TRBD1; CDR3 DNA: TGTGCCAGCAGCTTAGCTTCCTCCACAGGGGGGACTGAAGCTTTCTTT; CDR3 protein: CASSLASSTGGTEAFF
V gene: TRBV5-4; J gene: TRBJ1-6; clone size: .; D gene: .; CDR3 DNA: TGTGCCAGCAGCCGGGCTGGCAGGGATAATTCACCCCTCCACTTT; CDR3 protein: CASSRAGRDNSPLHF
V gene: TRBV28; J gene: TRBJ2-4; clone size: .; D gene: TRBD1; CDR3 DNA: TGTGCCAGCACCGCAGGGACAGGGGTTTTGAGGGACATTCAGTACTTC; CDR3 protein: CASTAGTGVLRDIQYF
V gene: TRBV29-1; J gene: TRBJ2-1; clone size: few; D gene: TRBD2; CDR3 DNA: TGCAGCGTTGAAAAGACGGGAGGCGATGAGCAGTTCTTC; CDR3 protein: CSVEKTGGDEQFF
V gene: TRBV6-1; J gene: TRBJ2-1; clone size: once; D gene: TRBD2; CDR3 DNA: TGTGCCAGCAGTGAAGCGTCTAGCGGGAGGGGGGGTGAGCAGTTCTTC; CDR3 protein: CASSEASSGRGGEQFF
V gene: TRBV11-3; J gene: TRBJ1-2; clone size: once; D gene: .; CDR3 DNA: TGTGCCAGCAGCTTAGGCGCCCACTTCTATGGCTACACCTTC; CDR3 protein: CASSLGAHFYGYTF
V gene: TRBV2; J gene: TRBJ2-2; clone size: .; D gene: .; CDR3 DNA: TGTGCCAGCAGTGGAGGGGGACGGAGCACCGGGGAGCTGTTTTTT; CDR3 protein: CASSGGGRSTGELFF
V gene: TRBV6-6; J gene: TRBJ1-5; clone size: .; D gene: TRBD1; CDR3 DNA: TGTGCCAGCAGTTACCCCGACAGGGGACAGCCCCAGCATTTT; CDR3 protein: CASSYPDRGQPQHF
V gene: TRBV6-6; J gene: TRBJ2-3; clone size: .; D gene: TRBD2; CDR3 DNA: TGTGCCAGCAGTCTTAGCGGGGGGCCCTCCACAGATACGCAGTATTTT; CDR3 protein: CASSLSGGPSTDTQYF